The 18 T cell receptor beta chains reported below all come from one sample, sequenced in a study of T cell responses to AZD1222 COVID-19 vaccine. Data came from immunoSEQ multiplex PCR; TCRdb stores just in-frame clones and leaves some out. Among some 150,000 clones listed, roughly nine tenths were seen once. The sample was peripheral blood, taken on day 0 of AZD1222 vaccination. These receptors all stem from an adult in good health.

The J gene is TRBJ1-5, the V gene TRBV19, with 7 bases that match TRBD1. Per the germline V gene, CDR1 is LNHDA and CDR2 is SQIVND (reference sequence). The V gene end was trimmed by 3 bases and the J gene end by 4 bases; junction bases not matched to a gene: 6. The length of the CDR3 is 15 residues. CDR3 amino acids: CASSMGGTVNQPQHF. As DNA, the CDR3 is TGTGCCAGTAGTATGGGAGGGACAGTTAATCAGCCCCAGCATTTT.

CDR3 in DNA: TGTGCCACCAGCAGAGATCGAAACGAGCAGTACTTC. Its protein is CATSRDRNEQYF. The chain has TRBV15 and TRBJ2-5; D call uncertain. The DNA matches TRBJ2-7 better at its end, which makes the J call doubtful. The CDR3 loop spans 12 amino acids. The germline V gene has CDR1 LNHNV and CDR2 YYDKDF (reference sequence).

This sequence joins TRBV5-1 and TRBJ2-5; D unresolved. Germline assignment: CDR1 SGHRS and CDR2 YFSETQ. This CDR3 has 13 amino acids. The V and J ends lost 4 bases and 2 bases respectively, with 9 bases between them. CDR3 protein: CASSRALQETQYF. The CDR3 DNA sequence: TGCGCCAGCAGCAGAGCGTTACAAGAGACCCAGTACTTC.

The genes are TRBV18 and TRBJ1-2; TRBD1 might be the D (6 bases). The V end was cut by 1 base, the J end by 3 bases, with 9 bases between. The V gene's germline CDR1 is KGHSH and CDR2 LQKENI. The CDR3 length is 14 residues. CDR3 DNA: TGTGCCAGCTCACCACTCCGACAGGACTATGGCTACACCTTC. It is translated as CASSPLRQDYGYTF.

This chain links TRBV15 with TRBJ1-4; D is ambiguous. Trimming stripped 3 bases from V and 8 bases from J, with 10 bases between. CDR3 size: 13 residues. From germline, CDR1 is LNHNV and CDR2 YYDKDF (reference sequence). For the CDR3, the DNA is TGTGCCACCAGCAGGGAAACGTCCGAAAAACTGTTTTTT. Translated, it gives CATSRETSEKLFF.

The gene calls are TRBV19 and TRBJ1-5, with D perhaps matching TRBD1 (6 bases). Trimming stripped 5 bases from V and 3 bases from J, with 17 bases between. Germline assignment: CDR1 LNHDA and CDR2 SQIVND (reference sequence). CDR3 length: 16 residues. The CDR3 coding sequence is TGTGCCAGTAGTGTTCTCCGGACAGCCCTCAATCAGCCCCAGCATTTT. Protein: CASSVLRTALNQPQHF.

The chain has TRBV11-2 and TRBJ2-1, with 9 bases matching TRBD1. J lost 2 bases, V lost 10 bases, and 9 bases had no gene match. The CDR3 loop spans 15 amino acids. Germline V gene sequence: CDR1 SGHAT, CDR2 FQNNGV. CDR3 protein: CATSPGTGPYNEQFF. The CDR3 nucleotides read TGTGCCACTAGCCCCGGGACAGGGCCCTACAATGAGCAGTTCTTC.

This chain connects TRBV27 to TRBJ2-1; 8 nucleotides line up with TRBD1. Germline trimming cut 6 bases from V and 8 bases from J; bases unmatched to any gene: 18. From germline, CDR1 is MNHEY and CDR2 SMNVEV (reference sequence). This CDR3 is 17 amino acids long. The CDR3 nucleotides read TGTGCCAGCAGGCTTACCTCTATTAACAGGGGGACGGATGAGCAGTTCTTC. Encoded protein: CASRLTSINRGTDEQFF.

The chain carries TRBV7-6 and TRBJ2-1; 10 bases agree with TRBD2. V dropped 3 bases and J dropped 4; count of bases not matched to a gene: 3. From germline, CDR1 is SGHVS and CDR2 FNYEAQ. This CDR3 spans 15 amino acids. In DNA form, the CDR3 reads TGTGCCAGCAGCTTTCTAGCGGGAGTTTACAATGAGCAGTTCTTC. The encoded protein is CASSFLAGVYNEQFF.

The CDR3 here is CASSDSGEQFF. As DNA, the CDR3 is TGTGCCAGCAGTGACTCCGGTGAACAGTTCTTC. J is TRBJ2-1 and V is TRBV6-4; D gene ambiguous. V was trimmed by 0 bases and J by 13 bases, leaving 7 bases between them. CDR3 length: 11 amino acids. Germline CDR1 is MRHNA and CDR2 is SNTAGT.

The chain recombines TRBV29-1 with TRBJ2-7; no reliable D call. Trimming cost V 5 bases and J 4 bases, with 15 bases left between them. The length of the CDR3 is 13 residues. Germline values: CDR1 SQVTM, CDR2 ANQGSEA. The CDR3 DNA sequence: TGCAGCGTTCTTGCGGAGCGTGGATACGAGCAGTACTTC. Its translation is CSVLAERGYEQYF.

The rearrangement links TRBV3-1 (or the pseudogene TRBV3-2) to TRBJ1-2; D might be TRBD1 (6 bases). CDR3 length: 16 amino acids. Germline CDR1 reads LGHDT; CDR2 reads YNNKEL (reference sequence). Trimming pared 1 base from V and 5 bases from J, leaving 17 bases between. DNA of the CDR3: TGTGCCAGCAGCCAAGTGACAGGCCAAGGGGATTATGGCTACACCTTC. Its translation: CASSQVTGQGDYGYTF.

The chain employs TRBV2 and TRBJ1-3; the D gene is possibly TRBD1 (6 bases). This CDR3 region has 16 residues. Germline V gene lookup returns CDR1 SNHLY and CDR2 FYNNEI. V lost 8 bases to trimming and J lost 2 bases, with 19 bases between them. The CDR3 nucleotides are TGTGCCAGCTCAAGGGGGGTAAGGGGAACTGGAAACACCATATATTTT. Its protein product is CASSRGVRGTGNTIYF.

For this clone: At one end the junction does not follow the germline gene, possibly because of a read error. The chain employs TRBV2 and TRBJ1-6, with D maybe TRBD1 (5 bases). The CDR3 has 13 residues. Germline CDR1 is SNHLY and CDR2 is FYNNEI. The CDR3 bases are TGTGCCAGCAGTAATAGCTCAACGGGACCCTTGAACTTT. Protein product: CASSNSSTGPLNF.

The chain joins TRBV5-4 to TRBJ2-1; 8 bases are shared with TRBD2. Looked up from germline, CDR1 is SGHNT and CDR2 is YYREEE (reference sequence). The CDR3 is 18 residues long. V lost 6 bases, J lost 2 bases, and 16 bases stayed unmatched. CDR3 in amino acids: CASNHGGGDSSAYNEQFF. DNA of the CDR3: TGTGCCAGCAACCACGGGGGGGGTGACAGCTCGGCCTACAATGAGCAGTTCTTC.

The chain combines TRBV2 with TRBJ1-1; D possibly corresponds to TRBD1 (5 bases). Germline V gene data show CDR1 as SNHLY and CDR2 as FYNNEI. V gave up 7 bases and J gave up 1 base, with 16 bases separating them. CDR3 length: 15 amino acids. CDR3 amino acids: CASTGDWEGNTEAFF. CDR3 DNA: TGTGCCAGCACTGGGGACTGGGAGGGGAACACTGAAGCTTTCTTT.

Of note for this clone: Additional DNA sequences in this sample encode the identical CDR3. The chain recombines TRBV5-1 with TRBJ1-5, with D perhaps matching TRBD1 (6 bases). CDR3 size: 15 residues. Trimming pared 0 bases from V and 2 bases from J, leaving 9 bases between. Germline V gene lookup returns CDR1 SGHRS and CDR2 YFSETQ. This chain's CDR3 is CASSLGDTGNQPQHF. The CDR3 region has the DNA TGCGCCAGCAGCTTGGGGGACACGGGCAATCAGCCCCAGCATTTT.

The chain has TRBV5-1 and TRBJ2-5; unclear D gene. CDR1 SGHRS and CDR2 YFSETQ come from the germline V gene. This CDR3 is built from 11 residues. V was pared by 2 bases and J by 1 base, with 0 bases between. For the CDR3, the DNA is TGCGCCAGCAGCTTCCAAGAGACCCAGTACTTC. It translates to CASSFQETQYF.